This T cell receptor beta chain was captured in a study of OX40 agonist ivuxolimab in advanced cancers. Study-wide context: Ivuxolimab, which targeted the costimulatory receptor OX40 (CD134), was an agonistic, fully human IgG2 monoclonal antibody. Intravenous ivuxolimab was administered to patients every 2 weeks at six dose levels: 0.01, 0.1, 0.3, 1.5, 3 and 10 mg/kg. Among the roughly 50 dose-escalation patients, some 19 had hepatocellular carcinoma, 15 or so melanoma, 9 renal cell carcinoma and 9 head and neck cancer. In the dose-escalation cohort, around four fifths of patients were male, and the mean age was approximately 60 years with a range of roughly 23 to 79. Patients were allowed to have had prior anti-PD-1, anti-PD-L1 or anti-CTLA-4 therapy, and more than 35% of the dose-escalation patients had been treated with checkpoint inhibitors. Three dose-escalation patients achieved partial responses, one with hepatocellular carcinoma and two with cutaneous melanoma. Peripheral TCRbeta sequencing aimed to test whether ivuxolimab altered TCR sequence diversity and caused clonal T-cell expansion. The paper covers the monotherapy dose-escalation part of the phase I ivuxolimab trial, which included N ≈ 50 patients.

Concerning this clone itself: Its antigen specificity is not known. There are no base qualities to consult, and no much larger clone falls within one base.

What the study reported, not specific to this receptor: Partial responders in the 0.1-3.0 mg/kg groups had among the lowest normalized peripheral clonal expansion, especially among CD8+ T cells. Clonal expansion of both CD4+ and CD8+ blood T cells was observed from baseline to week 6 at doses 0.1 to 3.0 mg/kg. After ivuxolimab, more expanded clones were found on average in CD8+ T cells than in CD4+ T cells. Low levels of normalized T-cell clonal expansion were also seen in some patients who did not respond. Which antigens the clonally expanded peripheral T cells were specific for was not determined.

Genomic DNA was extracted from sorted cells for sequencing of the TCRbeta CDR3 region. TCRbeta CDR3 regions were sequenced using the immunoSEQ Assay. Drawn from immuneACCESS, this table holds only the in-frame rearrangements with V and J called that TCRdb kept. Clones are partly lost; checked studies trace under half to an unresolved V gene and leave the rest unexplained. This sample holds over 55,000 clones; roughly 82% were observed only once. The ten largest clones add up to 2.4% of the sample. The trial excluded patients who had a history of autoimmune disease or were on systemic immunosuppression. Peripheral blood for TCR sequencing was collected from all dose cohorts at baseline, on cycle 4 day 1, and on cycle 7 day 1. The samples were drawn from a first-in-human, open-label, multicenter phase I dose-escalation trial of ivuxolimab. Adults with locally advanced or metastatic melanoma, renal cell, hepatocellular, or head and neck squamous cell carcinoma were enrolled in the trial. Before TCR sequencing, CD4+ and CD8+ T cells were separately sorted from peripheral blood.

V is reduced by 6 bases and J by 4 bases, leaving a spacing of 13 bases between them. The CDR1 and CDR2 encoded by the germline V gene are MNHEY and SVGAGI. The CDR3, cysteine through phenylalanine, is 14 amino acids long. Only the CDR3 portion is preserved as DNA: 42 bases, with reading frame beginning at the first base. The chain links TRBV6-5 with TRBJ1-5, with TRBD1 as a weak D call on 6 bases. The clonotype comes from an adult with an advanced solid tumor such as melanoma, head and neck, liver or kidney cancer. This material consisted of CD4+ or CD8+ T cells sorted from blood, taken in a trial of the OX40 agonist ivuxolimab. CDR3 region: CASSRDIRNQPQHF. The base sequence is TGTGCCAGCAGCCGGGACATCCGAAATCAGCCCCAGCATTTT.